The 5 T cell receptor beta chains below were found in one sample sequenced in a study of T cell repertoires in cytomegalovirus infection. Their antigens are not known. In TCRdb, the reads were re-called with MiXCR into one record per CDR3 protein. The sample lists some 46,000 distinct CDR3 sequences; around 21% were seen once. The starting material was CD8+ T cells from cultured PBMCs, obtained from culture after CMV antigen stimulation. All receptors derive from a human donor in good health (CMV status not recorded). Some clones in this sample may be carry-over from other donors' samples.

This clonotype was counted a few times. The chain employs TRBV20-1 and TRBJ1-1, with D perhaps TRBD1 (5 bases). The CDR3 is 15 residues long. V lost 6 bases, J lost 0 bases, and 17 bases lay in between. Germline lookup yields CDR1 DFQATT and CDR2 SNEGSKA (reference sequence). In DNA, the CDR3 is TGCAGTGCCATCCACCCACAAGGGGTGAACACTGAAGCTTTCTTT. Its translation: CSAIHPQGVNTEAFF.

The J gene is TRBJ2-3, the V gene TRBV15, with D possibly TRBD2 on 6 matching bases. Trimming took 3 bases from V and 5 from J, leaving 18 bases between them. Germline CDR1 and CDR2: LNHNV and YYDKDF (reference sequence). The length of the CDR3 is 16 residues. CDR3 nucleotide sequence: TGTGCCACCAGCAGCCACAGAGGGGACTCCAAAGATACGCAGTATTTT. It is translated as CATSSHRGDSKDTQYF. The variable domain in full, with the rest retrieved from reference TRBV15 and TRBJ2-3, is DAMVIQNPRYQVTQFGKPVTLSCSQTLNHNVMYWYQQKSSQAPKLLFHYYDKDFNNEADTPDNFQSRRPNTSFCFLDIRSPGLGDTAMYLCATSSHRGDSKDTQYFGPGTRLTVL.

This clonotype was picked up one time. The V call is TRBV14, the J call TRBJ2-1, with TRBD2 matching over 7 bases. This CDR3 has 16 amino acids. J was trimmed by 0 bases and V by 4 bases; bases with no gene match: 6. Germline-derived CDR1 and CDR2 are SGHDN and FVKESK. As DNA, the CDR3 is TGTGCCAGCAGCCCCAAGGGCGGGAGCTCCTACAATGAGCAGTTCTTC. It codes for CASSPKGGSSYNEQFF.

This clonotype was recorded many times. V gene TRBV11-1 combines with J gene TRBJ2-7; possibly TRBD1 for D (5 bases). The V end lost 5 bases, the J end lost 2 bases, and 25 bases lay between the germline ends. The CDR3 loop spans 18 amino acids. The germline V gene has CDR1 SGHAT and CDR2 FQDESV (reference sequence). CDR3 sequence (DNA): TGTGCCAGCAGCCCCGCCCCCAGACTGATCGACAGAACCTACGAGCAGTACTTC. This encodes CASSPAPRLIDRTYEQYF.

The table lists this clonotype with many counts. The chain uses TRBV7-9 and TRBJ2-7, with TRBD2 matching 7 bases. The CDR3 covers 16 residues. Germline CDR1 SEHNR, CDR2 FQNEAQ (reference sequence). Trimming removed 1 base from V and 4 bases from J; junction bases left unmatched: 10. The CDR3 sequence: CASSLDELATYYEQYF. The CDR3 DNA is TGTGCCAGCAGCTTAGATGAACTAGCGACCTATTACGAGCAGTACTTC.